This T cell receptor beta chain came from a study of shared clonotypes between healthy human individuals. About this clone: Its antigen remains unknown.

General observations from the study: The sharing of approximately 5.1% of naive CD4 clonotypes was seen across several donors.

Trimming shortened V by 0 bases and J by 6 bases, and 9 bases separated the two germline ends. CDR1 MNHNY and CDR2 SVGAGI come from the germline V gene (reference sequence). The CDR3 length is 14 residues. Each sorted subset replicate got 200 ng genomic DNA, around 29,000 genomes. TCRdb's table, derived via immunoSEQ multiplex PCR, lists solely in-frame clones and lacks some. Here the sample spans around 2,100,000 clones, approximately 95% being singletons. CD45RO-negative CD8 cells positively selected for CCR7 made up the naive population, which excluded terminally differentiated effector memory CD45RA+ cells.

The sequence derives from a man aged 18 to 29 in good health. V usage is TRBV6-6 and J usage is TRBJ1-5; the D is unclear. The sample comprised naive CD8+ T cells sorted from blood. The CDR3 protein is CASSYSGSGQPQHF. The CDR3 nucleotides are TGTGCCAGCAGTTACTCAGGTTCGGGTCAGCCCCAGCATTTT.